This entry lists 22 T cell receptor beta chains sequenced from one sample in a study of technical replicates of blood from several donors. The assay was immunoSEQ multiplex PCR, and TCRdb's table has in-frame clones only and misses some. The top ten clones hold roughly 3.1% of a sample with about 56,000 clones, roughly 95% of them seen once. The sample was PBMCs. The receptors come from a human donor in good health. Some clones in this sample may be carry-over from other donors' samples.

The rearrangement links TRBV14 to TRBJ1-3; D is possibly TRBD1 (5 bases). The V and J ends lost 2 bases and 9 bases respectively, with 8 bases between them. This CDR3 has 12 amino acids. The germline CDR1 and CDR2 sequences are SGHDN and FVKESK. The CDR3 protein is CASSQQGTTIYF. CDR3 nucleotide sequence: TGTGCCAGCAGCCAACAGGGCACCACCATATATTTT.

The chain joins TRBV7-3 to TRBJ2-3; TRBD2 matches at 7 bases. Germline lookup yields CDR1 SGHTA and CDR2 FQGTGA. The CDR3 loop spans 14 amino acids. V dropped 5 bases and J dropped 0; count of bases not matched to a gene: 2. CDR3: CASSGGGSTDTQYF. Here the CDR3 DNA reads TGTGCCAGCAGCGGGGGGGGGAGCACAGATACGCAGTATTTT.

J is TRBJ2-7 and V is TRBV2; 10 nucleotides agree with TRBD1. Looked up from germline, CDR1 is SNHLY and CDR2 is FYNNEI. J lost 5 bases, V lost 6 bases, and 7 bases had no gene match. CDR3 length: 14 amino acids. CDR3: CASSETGTGDEQYF. The CDR3, as DNA: TGTGCCAGCAGCGAAACCGGGACAGGGGACGAGCAGTACTTC.

The chain is built from TRBV7-3 and TRBJ2-1, with 7 nucleotides matching TRBD2. This CDR3 is 15 amino acids long. Germline assignment: CDR1 SGHTA and CDR2 FQGTGA. V was clipped by 3 bases and J by 6 bases; unmatched bases: 8. The CDR3 DNA reads TGTGCCAGCAGCTTCCGGACTAGTAATTTCAATGAGCAGTTCTTC. Encoded protein: CASSFRTSNFNEQFF.

The rearrangement uses TRBV7-2 and TRBJ1-1, with D uncertain. Trimming cost V 1 base and J 6 bases, with 9 bases left between them. The CDR3 has 13 residues. Germline lookup yields CDR1 SGHTA and CDR2 FQGNSA. In DNA, the CDR3 is TGTGCCAGCAGCTTAGTACGGTTGGCTGAAGCTTTCTTT. Residues: CASSLVRLAEAFF.

This chain uses TRBV15 with TRBJ2-5; 12 bases fit TRBD2. Germline CDR1 LNHNV, CDR2 YYDKDF (reference sequence). This CDR3 is 17 amino acids long. J gave up 2 bases and V 0 bases, and 4 bases lay outside the gene matches. CDR3 residues: CATSRDGLAGGQETQYF. In DNA form, the CDR3 reads TGTGCCACCAGCAGAGACGGCCTAGCGGGAGGGCAAGAGACCCAGTACTTC. The complete variable domain, with remaining parts taken from reference TRBV15 and TRBJ2-5, reads DAMVIQNPRYQVTQFGKPVTLSCSQTLNHNVMYWYQQKSSQAPKLLFHYYDKDFNNEADTPDNFQSRRPNTSFCFLDIRSPGLGDTAMYLCATSRDGLAGGQETQYFGPGTRLLVL.

This clone was detected once. The chain has TRBV30 and TRBJ2-1, with 8 bases aligning to TRBD1. The V gene's germline CDR1 is GTSNPN and CDR2 SVGIG (reference sequence). The V gene end was trimmed by 4 bases and the J gene end by 4 bases; junction bases not matched to a gene: 6. The length of the CDR3 is 14 residues. The CDR3 spells CAWKRGQGYNEQFF. The CDR3 bases are TGTGCCTGGAAGAGAGGACAGGGATACAATGAGCAGTTCTTC.

CDR3 protein: CASSPTVGGPSSYNEQFF. The CDR3 bases are TGCGCCAGCAGCCCAACAGTTGGGGGCCCGAGCTCCTACAATGAGCAGTTCTTC. The rearrangement uses TRBV5-1 and TRBJ2-1; tentative D call: TRBD1 (6 bases). Trimming cost V 4 bases and J 0 bases, with 20 bases left between them. Germline values: CDR1 SGHRS, CDR2 YFSETQ. This CDR3 spans 18 amino acids.

The chain carries TRBV29-1 and TRBJ2-7; D is possibly TRBD1 (6 bases). V lost 6 bases to trimming and J lost 1 base, with 13 bases between them. The germline V gene encodes CDR1 SQVTM and CDR2 ANQGSEA. CDR3 size: 13 residues. CDR3 sequence reads: CSVNLQGSYEQYF. As DNA, the CDR3 is TGCAGCGTCAATTTACAGGGTTCCTACGAGCAGTACTTC.

The chain is built from TRBV5-4 and TRBJ2-1, with 12 bases fitting TRBD2. Trimming took 3 bases from V and 4 from J; bases not matched to a gene: 11. The germline CDR1 and CDR2 sequences are SGHNT and YYREEE (reference sequence). The CDR3 spans 18 residues. For the CDR3, the DNA is TGTGCCAGCAGCTCCTCTAGCGGGGGGGCGCGGGTATACAATGAGCAGTTCTTC. Translating gives CASSSSSGGARVYNEQFF.

The rearrangement joins TRBV4-2 to TRBJ1-2, with D possibly matching TRBD1 (6 bases). The V and J ends lost 3 bases and 1 base respectively, with 9 bases between them. Germline V CDR1 and CDR2: LGHNA, YNFKEQ. This CDR3 spans 14 amino acids. The CDR3 DNA is TGTGCCAGCAGCCATGAACAGGGTAACTATGGCTACACCTTC. It is translated as CASSHEQGNYGYTF.

The gene calls are TRBV6-1 and TRBJ2-2; TRBD1 is a possible D gene (6 bases). The V gene's germline CDR1 is MNHNS and CDR2 SASEGT. This CDR3 region has 13 residues. Trimming removed 5 bases from V and 6 bases from J, with 10 bases in between. The CDR3 here is CASSFWGPGELFF. The CDR3, as DNA: TGTGCCAGCAGTTTTTGGGGGCCCGGGGAGCTGTTTTTT.

This clone was detected only once. The chain has TRBV15 and TRBJ1-3; 12 positions agree with TRBD1. This CDR3 has 16 residues. The V and J ends lost 5 bases and 2 bases, in that order; junction bases with no gene match: 4. Per the germline V gene, CDR1 is LNHNV and CDR2 is YYDKDF (reference sequence). The CDR3 spells CATSPRDRGPGNTIYF. The DNA for the CDR3 is TGTGCCACCAGCCCCCGGGACAGGGGGCCTGGAAACACCATATATTTT.

The gene calls are TRBV6-6 and TRBJ1-5; unclear D gene. The CDR3 covers 13 residues. V shed 7 bases and J shed 6 bases, with 13 bases lying between them. The germline CDR1 and CDR2 sequences are MNHNY and SVGAGI (reference sequence). CDR3 DNA: TGTGCCAGCACCGGAGAGGGTAGTCAGCCCCAGCATTTT. Translation: CASTGEGSQPQHF.

V usage is TRBV12-2 and J usage is TRBJ2-3; the table assigns TRBD1, which was not confirmed against the DNA. TRBV12-2 is assigned pseudogene status. CDR3 length: 15 amino acids. The CDR3 DNA reads as TGTGCAAGTCGCTTGCGACAGAAACCCACAGATACGCAGTATTTT. Translation: CASRLRQKPTDTQYF.

This sequence joins TRBV2 and TRBJ1-2; 7 positions agree with TRBD1. Germline V gives CDR1 SNHLY, CDR2 FYNNEI. Germline trimming cut 0 bases from V and 4 bases from J; bases unmatched to any gene: 8. The CDR3 is made up of 16 amino acids. CDR3 nucleotide sequence: TGTGCCAGCAGTGAAGCGCTTTATGCAGGGGGCTATGGCTACACCTTC. Encoded protein: CASSEALYAGGYGYTF.

This clone has only a few counts. The gene calls are TRBV11-1 and TRBJ1-2; 10 bases are shared with TRBD1. The CDR3 is 14 residues long. Germline CDR1 reads SGHAT; CDR2 reads FQDESV (reference sequence). V was pared by 5 bases and J by 3 bases, with 3 bases of the junction left unmatched. CDR3 region: CASSRDRGDYGYTF. As DNA, the CDR3 is TGTGCCAGCAGCCGGGACAGGGGAGACTATGGCTACACCTTC.

This chain connects TRBV14 to TRBJ1-1; 7 nucleotides agree with TRBD1. CDR1 and CDR2 (germline): SGHDN, FVKESK. The J segment lost 6 bases and the V segment lost 1 base, leaving 11 bases of the junction unmatched. The CDR3 loop spans 16 amino acids. CDR3 sequence (DNA): TGTGCCAGCAGCCAAGGATCGTCCCAAGGACAGGCTGAAGCTTTCTTT. Translating it yields CASSQGSSQGQAEAFF.

The genes are TRBV5-4 and TRBJ2-3; 14 bases line up with TRBD2. This CDR3 is built from 17 residues. Germline V gene lookup returns CDR1 SGHNT and CDR2 YYREEE (reference sequence). The trim removed 0 bases at V and 2 bases at J, leaving 2 bases unmatched. CDR3 DNA: TGTGCCAGCAGCTTGGTGGGACTAGCGGGAGACACAGATACGCAGTATTTT. Translating it yields CASSLVGLAGDTDTQYF.

V is TRBV5-1 and J is TRBJ1-1, with 7 bases that match TRBD1. Germline V lookup: CDR1 SGHRS, CDR2 YFSETQ. CDR3 length: 14 amino acids. Trimming removed 4 bases from V and 4 bases from J; junction bases left unmatched: 7. The CDR3 spells CASSQTGIGTEAFF. In nucleotides, the CDR3 is TGCGCCAGCAGCCAGACAGGGATCGGCACTGAAGCTTTCTTT. Complete variable domain (other parts from reference TRBV5-1 and TRBJ1-1): KAGVTQTPRYLIKTRGQQVTLSCSPISGHRSVSWYQQTPGQGLQFLFEYFSETQRNKGNFPGRFSGRQFSNSRSEMNVSTLELGDSALYLCASSQTGIGTEAFFGQGTRLTVV.

V usage is TRBV6-5 and J usage is TRBJ1-2; D is uncertain. Trimming stripped 3 bases from V and 3 bases from J, with 14 bases between. Germline CDR1 and CDR2: MNHEY and SVGAGI. This CDR3 has 15 residues. The CDR3 nucleotides read TGTGCCAGCAGTTATAGGAAAGAGGGCTACTATGGCTACACCTTC. This codes for CASSYRKEGYYGYTF.

The rearrangement links TRBV6-6 to TRBJ2-1, with D tentatively TRBD1 (5 bases). V dropped 2 bases and J dropped 9 bases, with 8 bases sitting between them. Germline V gene sequence: CDR1 MNHNY, CDR2 SVGAGI (reference sequence). CDR3 length: 12 amino acids. The CDR3 coding sequence is TGTGCCAGCAGTTACCACCAGGGTGAGCAGTTCTTC. Translation: CASSYHQGEQFF.